One and the same sample provided the 13 T cell receptor beta chains below, sequenced in a study of blood T cell repertoires in COVID-19. Data came from immunoSEQ multiplex PCR; TCRdb stores just in-frame clones and leaves some out. The sample lists approximately 100,000 clones, about 80% occurring once. The specimen was peripheral blood. The receptors were sampled from a man in his fifties or sixties with acute or convalescent COVID-19.

The chain couples TRBV7-9 to TRBJ2-2; D possibly corresponds to TRBD1 (6 bases). Germline V gene lookup returns CDR1 SEHNR and CDR2 FQNEAQ (reference sequence). Trimming left V 2 bases short and J 1 base short, with 8 bases between. The CDR3 covers 15 residues. The CDR3 coding sequence is TGTGCCAGCAGCTTACTGACAGGGAACACCGGGGAGCTGTTTTTT. This encodes CASSLLTGNTGELFF.

The CDR3 bases are TGTGCCAGCAGCTTTAGTGGGACAGGGTCATTCGATCAGCCCCAGCATTTT. Amino acid sequence: CASSFSGTGSFDQPQHF. The chain employs TRBV5-6 and TRBJ1-5, with 9 bases lining up with TRBD1. Germline assignment: CDR1 SGHDT and CDR2 YYEEEE. The CDR3 spans 17 residues. Trimming removed 2 bases from V and 5 bases from J; junction bases left unmatched: 11.

The gene calls are TRBV10-2 and TRBJ2-3; 10 bases are shared with TRBD2. The trim removed 2 bases at V and 0 bases at J, leaving 8 bases unmatched. Germline CDR1 WSHSY, CDR2 SAAADI. The CDR3 runs 18 residues. DNA for the CDR3: TGCGCCAGCAGTGAGACGGCTAGCGGGGGACGAAGCACAGATACGCAGTATTTT. Amino acid sequence: CASSETASGGRSTDTQYF.

The chain is built from TRBV6-2 or TRBV6-3 and TRBJ2-7, with TRBD1 as a possible D gene (6 bases). Germline V gene data show CDR1 as MNHEY and CDR2 as SVGEGT. CDR3 length: 13 amino acids. The germline V and J ends were trimmed by 4 bases and 6 bases, with 13 bases remaining between them. The CDR3 reads CASSWAGAIEQYF. CDR3 DNA sequence: TGTGCCAGCAGTTGGGCAGGGGCGATCGAGCAGTACTTC.

This clone was observed at least ten times. The chain couples TRBV24-1 to TRBJ1-1, with D possibly TRBD1 on 5 matching bases. The CDR3 totals 13 residues. V was shortened by 0 bases and J by 7 bases, with 8 bases between the two germline ends. Germline V gives CDR1 KGHDR, CDR2 SFDVKD. In nucleotides, the CDR3 is TGTGCCACCAGTGATTTGGGGGCGCATGAAGCTTTCTTT. This encodes CATSDLGAHEAFF.

The table lists this clone with a few counts. The chain combines TRBV5-8 with TRBJ1-2; TRBD1 aligns across 8 bases. The V gene's germline CDR1 is SGHTS and CDR2 YDEGEE. The CDR3 loop spans 16 amino acids. The ends lost 5 bases at V and 5 bases at J; junction bases unmatched: 14. The CDR3 loop reads CASSPSGGHGWYGYTF. Here the CDR3 DNA reads TGTGCCAGCAGTCCATCAGGGGGCCACGGTTGGTATGGCTACACCTTC.

This sequence joins TRBV9 and TRBJ1-1, with D possibly being TRBD1 (5 bases). The germline V gene encodes CDR1 SGDLS and CDR2 YYNGEE. Trimming removed 4 bases at V and 1 base at J, with 8 bases between. CDR3 length: 13 amino acids. Written as DNA, the CDR3 is TGTGCCAGCAGCCATGACAGGAACACTGAAGCTTTCTTT. Its protein is CASSHDRNTEAFF.

The CDR3 nucleotides are TGTGCCTGGAGTCCCACTACTTCGAATGAGCAGTTCTTC. Protein: CAWSPTTSNEQFF. The chain carries TRBV30 and TRBJ2-1; D unclear. The CDR3 has 13 amino acids. Germline CDR1 and CDR2: GTSNPN and SVGIG (reference sequence). V shed 2 bases and J shed 7 bases, with 12 bases lying between them.

V and J are TRBV7-6 and TRBJ1-5; D possibly corresponds to TRBD1 (6 bases). The CDR3 runs 15 residues. Germline values: CDR1 SGHVS, CDR2 FNYEAQ. V was clipped by 1 base and J by 1 base, with 8 bases between them. CDR3 nucleotide sequence: TGTGCCAGCAGCTTAGGTCAGGGGAGCAATCAGCCCCAGCATTTT. Protein sequence: CASSLGQGSNQPQHF.

V usage is TRBV9 and J usage is TRBJ2-2; tentatively, D is TRBD2 (6 bases). The CDR3 extends over 13 amino acids. Per the germline V gene, CDR1 is SGDLS and CDR2 is YYNGEE. Trimming took off 5 bases at V and 6 bases at J, with 11 bases between the two ends. CDR3 bases: TGTGCCAGCAGTCTTAGCGGTTCCGGGGAGCTGTTTTTT. Translation: CASSLSGSGELFF.

The table lists this clone with many counts. The V call is TRBV18, the J call TRBJ1-2; maybe TRBD1 (5 bases). The CDR3 consists of 15 residues. Germline CDR1 is KGHSH and CDR2 is LQKENI. V was pared by 0 bases and J by 0 bases, with 8 bases between. The CDR3 DNA reads TGTGCCAGCTCACCACCCGGGGGGGCTAACTATGGCTACACCTTC. It encodes CASSPPGGANYGYTF.

The gene calls are TRBV11-2 and TRBJ1-2; D is unresolved. Germline V gene lookup returns CDR1 SGHAT and CDR2 FQNNGV. CDR3 length: 14 residues. Trimming cost V 7 bases and J 1 base, with 13 bases left between them. CDR3 sequence (DNA): TGTGCCAGCACCCCCAGTCAGAATAACTATGGCTACACCTTC. This sequence encodes CASTPSQNNYGYTF.

This chain joins TRBV6-1 and TRBJ1-5, with 8 bases matching TRBD1. The CDR3 consists of 14 residues. Unmatched junction bases numbered 2, after V lost 1 base and J lost 6 bases. Germline CDR1 MNHNS, CDR2 SASEGT. The chain's CDR3 is CASSEGQGSQPQHF. The CDR3 nucleotides are TGTGCCAGCAGTGAAGGACAGGGGAGTCAGCCCCAGCATTTT.